A few counts support the clone carrying this T cell receptor (beta chain). Its target is not known. This specimen comes from a study of T-cell memory formation after mild COVID-19. The CDR3 loop spans 14 amino acids. Between the trimmed V and J ends, which lost 0 bases and 4 bases, there was a span of 12 bases. CDR1 and CDR2 (germline): DFQATT, SNEGSKA (reference sequence). From the 5' RACE reads, TCRdb called clonotypes with MiXCR, one entry per CDR3 protein. The sample has a few hundred thousand distinct CDR3 sequences; more than 8% are singletons. Study results and caveats: The finding that pre-infection memory included some responding clones suggested that cross-reactive memory joined.

The clonotype comes from a man younger than 30 who had mild COVID-19 (a few samples of this study predate the infection). Cell type and time point are not known. Sequencing was performed on PBMCs or a T cell subset sorted from them (not recorded which). The chain employs TRBV20-1 and TRBJ1-1; D possibly corresponds to TRBD1 (5 bases). CDR3 loop: CSARDRVWSTEAFF. CDR3 in DNA: TGCAGTGCTAGAGACAGGGTTTGGAGCACTGAAGCTTTCTTT.